Listed below are T cell receptor beta chains from one sample, sequenced in a study of identical twins. TCRdb re-derived calls from the 5' RACE reads in MiXCR, one entry per CDR3 protein. Of 1.5 million to 2 million distinct CDR3 sequences listed, less than 40% are singletons. The specimen was cord blood. The receptor set was obtained from a newborn girl in good health. Both conserved end residues are part of each CDR3. A D gene is named only where the DNA matches it firmly. Not all rows give a size; the values are once, few, many and, for expanded clones, a class.

D	size	V	J	CDR3	DNA
-	few	TRBV28	TRBJ2-3	CASSSTSGLEGTDTQYF	TGTGCCAGCAGTTCTACATCAGGACTCGAGGGTACAGATACGCAGTATTTT
-	-	TRBV10-2	TRBJ2-7	CASTPLGGRWSEQYF	TGCGCCAGCACTCCTCTTGGCGGACGCTGGTCCGAGCAGTACTTC
-	few	TRBV7-2	TRBJ2-3	CASSLQASTTDTQYF	TGTGCCAGCAGCCTACAGGCGTCCACCACAGATACGCAGTATTTT
TRBD2	-	TRBV10-3	TRBJ2-3	CAISWTSGTTDTQYF	TGTGCCATCAGCTGGACTAGCGGGACCACAGATACGCAGTATTTT
-	-	TRBV4-2	TRBJ1-2	CASSQQGSGGYTF	TGTGCCAGCAGCCAACAGGGCTCCGGTGGCTACACCTTC
-	many	TRBV7-9	TRBJ2-3	CASSFRPDTQYF	TGTGCCAGCAGTTTCCGACCAGATACGCAGTATTTT
-	few	TRBV28	TRBJ1-4	CASSFGQTINSNEKLFF	TGTGCCAGCAGTTTTGGACAAACCATCAACTCTAATGAAAAACTGTTTTTT
-	few	TRBV25-1	TRBJ1-4	CASSGGGVGEKLFF	TGTGCCAGCAGTGGCGGGGGGGTAGGCGAAAAACTGTTTTTT
-	many	TRBV7-9	TRBJ2-5	CASSLVVVETQYF	TGTGCCAGCAGCTTAGTAGTTGTCGAGACCCAGTACTTC
-	many	TRBV5-1	TRBJ1-2	CASSLDGFYGYTF	TGCGCCAGCAGCTTGGACGGGTTCTATGGCTACACCTTC